This T cell receptor (beta chain) came from a study of T cell responses to AZD1222 COVID-19 vaccine. Study-wide findings and caveats: Within unmutated variant regions lay the reported targets of nearly half of spike-specific TCRs.

In regard to this clone: Antigen: not known.

Here immunoSEQ multiplex PCR was the method, and the copy in TCRdb shows in-frame clones only, minus some. Of tens of thousands of clones listed, around 90% are singletons. The CDR3 length is 12 residues. V was trimmed by 7 bases and J by 10 bases, leaving 14 bases between them. The germline V gene has CDR1 GTSNPN and CDR2 SVGIG (reference sequence). The starting material was peripheral blood, obtained on day 0 of AZD1222 vaccination. This clonotype originated in an adult in good health. The rearrangement uses TRBV30 and TRBJ1-6, with D perhaps matching TRBD1 (6 bases). The CDR3 nucleotides are TGTGCCTTGAGGGACCAGGGGTCACCCCTCCACTTT. It is translated as CALRDQGSPLHF.